This T cell receptor (beta chain) is from a study of blood T cells in healthy people across ages. General study results and limits: Strong correlation existed between TCR beta diversity and naive T cell percentage. Because donor CMV status was unknown, expanded clonotype changes were possibly confounded.

Together with a sample-barcoded 5' primer, a J-beta primer mix was included in a second PCR lasting about 7 to 11 cycles. TCRdb redid the calling of the 5' RACE reads with MiXCR, one entry per CDR3 protein. The top ten clones hold around an eighth of a sample with 800,000 to 950,000 distinct CDR3 sequences, about 44% of them seen once. V was pared by 4 bases and J by 0 bases, with 9 bases between. Germline CDR1 SGHRS, CDR2 YFSETQ. The CDR3 totals 14 residues. This clonotype was found many times. Its target is not known. The V gene is TRBV5-1, the J gene TRBJ2-3, with D possibly being TRBD1 or TRBD2 (5 bases each). The receptor was isolated from a man aged 25 to 40 in good health. The specimen was blood. For the CDR3, the DNA is TGCGCCAGCAGCCTACGGGACAGCACAGATACGCAGTATTTT. Translated: CASSLRDSTDTQYF. Supplemented by reference TRBV5-1 and TRBJ2-3, the full variable domain reads KAGVTQTPRYLIKTRGQQVTLSCSPISGHRSVSWYQQTPGQGLQFLFEYFSETQRNKGNFPGRFSGRQFSNSRSEMNVSTLELGDSALYLCASSLRDSTDTQYFGPGTRLTVL.